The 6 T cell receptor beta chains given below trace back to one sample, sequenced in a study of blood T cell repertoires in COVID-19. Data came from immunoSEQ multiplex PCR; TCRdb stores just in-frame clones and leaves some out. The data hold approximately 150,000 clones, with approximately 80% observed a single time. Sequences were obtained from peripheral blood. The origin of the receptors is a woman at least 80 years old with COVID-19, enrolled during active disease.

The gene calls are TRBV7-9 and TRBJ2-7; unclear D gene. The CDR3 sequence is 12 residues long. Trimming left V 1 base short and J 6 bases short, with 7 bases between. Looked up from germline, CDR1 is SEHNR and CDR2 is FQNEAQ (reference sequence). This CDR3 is CASSLGWAEQYF. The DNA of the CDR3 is TGTGCCAGCAGCTTAGGTTGGGCCGAGCAGTACTTC.

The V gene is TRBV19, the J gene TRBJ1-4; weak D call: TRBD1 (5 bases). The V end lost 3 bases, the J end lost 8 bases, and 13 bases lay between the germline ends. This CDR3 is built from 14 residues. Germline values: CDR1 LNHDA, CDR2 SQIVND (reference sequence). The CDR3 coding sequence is TGTGCCAGTAGTATGAGATCCCGACAGGAAAAACTGTTTTTT. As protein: CASSMRSRQEKLFF.

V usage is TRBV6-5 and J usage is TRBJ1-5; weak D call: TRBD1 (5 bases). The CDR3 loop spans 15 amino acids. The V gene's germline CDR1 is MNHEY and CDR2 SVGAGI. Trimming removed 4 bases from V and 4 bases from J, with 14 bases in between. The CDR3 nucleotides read TGTGCCAGCAGTTGGGGCCAGGGCCCGAATCAGCCCCAGCATTTT. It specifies CASSWGQGPNQPQHF.

CDR3 sequence: CASSSRGDAYGYTF. CDR3 DNA: TGTGCCAGCAGTTCCAGGGGGGATGCCTATGGCTACACCTTC. The chain recombines TRBV6-5 with TRBJ1-2; 7 bases match TRBD1. The CDR3 spans 14 residues. Germline trimming cut 4 bases from V and 4 bases from J; bases unmatched to any gene: 6. From germline, CDR1 is MNHEY and CDR2 SVGAGI.

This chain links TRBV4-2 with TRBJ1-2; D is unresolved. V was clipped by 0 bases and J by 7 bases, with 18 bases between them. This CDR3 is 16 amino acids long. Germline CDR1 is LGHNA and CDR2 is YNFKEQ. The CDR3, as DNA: TGTGCCAGCAGCCAAGATTTAGACGGTCGGACTGGTGGCTACACCTTC. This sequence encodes CASSQDLDGRTGGYTF.

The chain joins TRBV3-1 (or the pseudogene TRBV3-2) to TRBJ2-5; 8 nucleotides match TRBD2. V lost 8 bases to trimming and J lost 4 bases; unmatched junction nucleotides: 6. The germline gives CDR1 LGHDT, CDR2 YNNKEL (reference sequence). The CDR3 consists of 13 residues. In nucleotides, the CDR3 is TGTGCCAGCTCCGGGGGGGCGGGAGAGACCCAGTACTTC. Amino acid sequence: CASSGGAGETQYF.